This T cell receptor beta chain was identified during a study of metastatic and nonmetastatic thyroid tumors. Study as a whole: Repertoires of blood and of tissue (tumor or nodule) from malignant and benign thyroid patients were compared.

TCRdb redid the clone calls on the PCR reads using MiXCR. Here the sample spans roughly 64,000 clones, less than 5% being singletons. Trimming took 0 bases from V and 6 from J, leaving 11 bases between them. This CDR3 has 15 residues. Germline-derived CDR1 and CDR2 are KGHSH and LQKENI. This clone was picked up many times. Each patient went into thyroid surgery without having received any treatment. This clonotype was obtained from a female donor with papillary thyroid cancer or a benign thyroid nodule (not recorded which). Some clones in this sample may be carry-over from other donors' samples. The chain carries TRBV18 and TRBJ2-2; D call uncertain. The sample consisted of blood. This chain's CDR3 is CASSPPGRVPGELFF. Here the CDR3 DNA reads TGTGCCAGCTCACCACCGGGAAGGGTTCCCGGGGAGCTGTTTTTT.